This record covers a single T cell receptor beta chain. The antigen this receptor binds is unknown. The sample holds no much larger clone one base away, and base qualities are not on file. This record comes from a study of technical replicates of blood from several donors (dated by TCRdb to 2017 to 2019). After removal of 4 bases from V and 4 bases from J, the junction retains 7 bases not matched to a gene. Inclusive of the bounding cysteine and phenylalanine, the CDR3 is 15 residues long. CDR3 DNA is the only sequence kept; it has 45 bases, read in frame from the first base. For CDR1 and CDR2, the germline V gene lists SGHRS and YFSETQ. Receptors were amplified or captured by the immunoSEQ multiplex PCR assay. TCRdb provides this immuneACCESS table in a form limited to in-frame rearrangements. Some clones are lacking; in checked studies, under half of them reflect an unresolved V gene, and why the rest are absent is not known. Within this sample are around 58,000 clones, with around nine tenths of them counted one time only. Less than 6.5% of the sample belongs to the ten largest clones.

This sequence uses TRBV5-1 and TRBJ2-1; 8 nucleotides in the junction match TRBD2. Sequenced: PBMCs. The receptor's source is a human donor in good health. Some clones in this sample may be carry-over from other donors' samples. The CDR3 corresponds to CASSEGTSRYNEQFF. The DNA reads as follows: TGCGCCAGCAGCGAGGGGACTAGTCGTTACAATGAGCAGTTCTTC.